A single sample is the source of the 3 T cell receptor beta chains below, sequenced in a study of blood T cell repertoires in COVID-19 (dated by TCRdb to about 2020). The library was built by means of the immunoSEQ multiplex PCR assay. TCRdb holds this immuneACCESS table with in-frame rearrangements only. Some clones are missing; in checked studies, unresolved V genes explain under half, and the rest has no known cause. This sample gives roughly 290,000 clones in total; roughly 90% of them show up just once. In total, the top ten clones hold 1.5% to 2% of the sample. The sample taken for sequencing was PBMCs or T cells enriched from blood (not recorded which). The receptors were sampled from a woman aged 40 to 50 who had recovered from COVID-19.

J is TRBJ1-6 and V is TRBV25-1; D gene ambiguous. Germline V gene sequence: CDR1 MGHDK, CDR2 SYGVNS. The V end lost 2 bases, the J end lost 8 bases, and 4 bases lay between the germline ends. CDR3 size: 12 residues. The CDR3 spells CASSERYSPLHF. Here the CDR3 DNA reads TGTGCCAGCAGTGAACGTTATTCACCCCTCCACTTT.

The chain is built from TRBV6-4 and TRBJ2-6; D may be TRBD1 (5 bases). Germline CDR1 reads MRHNA; CDR2 reads SNTAGT. The CDR3 length is 15 residues. Trimming removed 3 bases from V and 1 base from J, with 7 bases in between. CDR3 in DNA: TGTGCCAGCAGTGAACAGGCTTCTGGGGCCAACGTCCTGACTTTC. Translating gives CASSEQASGANVLTF.

The V and J genes are TRBV7-9 and TRBJ1-5; D perhaps matches TRBD1 (5 bases). With 4 bases removed from V and 2 bases from J, the gap between germline ends came to 12 bases. CDR1 SEHNR and CDR2 FQNEAQ come from the germline V gene (reference sequence). The length of the CDR3 is 15 residues. CDR3 DNA sequence: TGTGCCAGCAGCTCTGGGGGGTTCGGCAATCAGCCCCAGCATTTT. This sequence encodes CASSSGGFGNQPQHF.